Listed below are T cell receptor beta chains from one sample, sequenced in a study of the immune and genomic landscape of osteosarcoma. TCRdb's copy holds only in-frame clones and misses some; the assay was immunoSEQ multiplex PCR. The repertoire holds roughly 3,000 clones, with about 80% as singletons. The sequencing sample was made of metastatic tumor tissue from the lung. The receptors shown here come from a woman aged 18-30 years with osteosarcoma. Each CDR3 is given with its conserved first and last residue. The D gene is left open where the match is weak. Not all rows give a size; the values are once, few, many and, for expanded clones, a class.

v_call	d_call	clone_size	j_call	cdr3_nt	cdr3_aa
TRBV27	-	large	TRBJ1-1	TGTGCCAGCAGTCCGCGGACAGCCTTGAACACTGAAGCTTTCTTT	CASSPRTALNTEAFF
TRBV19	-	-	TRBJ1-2	TGTGCCAGTAGTATCGGGGTAGGCGGCTACACCTTC	CASSIGVGGYTF
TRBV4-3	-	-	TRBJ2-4	TGCGCCAGCAGCCAAGAAGCTGGGAGGGGGCCGGACATTCAGTACTTC	CASSQEAGRGPDIQYF
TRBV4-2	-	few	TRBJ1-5	TGTGCCAGCAGCCAAGGGATTAGCAATCAGCCCCAGCATTTT	CASSQGISNQPQHF
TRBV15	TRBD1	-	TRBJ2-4	TGTGCCACCAGCAACCGGGACAGGGATTGGGAAAACATTCAGTACTTC	CATSNRDRDWENIQYF
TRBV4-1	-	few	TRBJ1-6	TGCGCCAGCAGCCTCACGGGACCGAACTATAATTCACCCCTCCACTTT	CASSLTGPNYNSPLHF
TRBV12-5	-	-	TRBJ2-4	TGTGCTAGTGGTTTTTCCAGGGGAAACATTCAGTACTTC	CASGFSRGNIQYF
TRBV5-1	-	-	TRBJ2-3	TGCGCCAGCCAAATTGAGAGGGGCACGAGCACAGATACGCAGTATTTT	CASQIERGTSTDTQYF
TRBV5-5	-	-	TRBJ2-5	TGTGCCAGCAGCAACGGACTAAGCGGAGAGACCCAGTACTTC	CASSNGLSGETQYF
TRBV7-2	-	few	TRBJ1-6	TGTGCCAGCAGCCGCCCCACGGAGGGCTATAATTCACCCCTCCACTTT	CASSRPTEGYNSPLHF
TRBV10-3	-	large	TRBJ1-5	TGTGCCATCATGATAAATCCGGGGCAGCCCCAGCATTTT	CAIMINPGQPQHF
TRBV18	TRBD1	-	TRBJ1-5	TGTGCCAGCTCACCGGACAGGAATCAGCCCCAGCATTTT	CASSPDRNQPQHF
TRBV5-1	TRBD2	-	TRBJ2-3	TGCGCCAGCAGCCCGAGGACTAGCGGGGCTAGCACAGATACGCAGTATTTT	CASSPRTSGASTDTQYF
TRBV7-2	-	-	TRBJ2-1	TGTGCCAGCAGCTTCAGCGGTTACAATGAGCAGTTCTTC	CASSFSGYNEQFF
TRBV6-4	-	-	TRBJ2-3	TGTGCCAGCAGTGAGAGTCAGGGCACAGATACGCAGTATTTT	CASSESQGTDTQYF
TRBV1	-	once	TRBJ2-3	TGCACCAGCAGCCAAGGTCGGGGACAGGCTCAAGATACGCAGTATTTT	CTSSQGRGQAQDTQYF
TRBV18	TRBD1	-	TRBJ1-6	TGTGCCAGCTCACCCGCAGGGGGCGCGGGCCCTTCACCCCTCCACTTT	CASSPAGGAGPSPLHF
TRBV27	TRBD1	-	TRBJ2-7	TGTGCCAGCAGGACAGGGAGTAACGAGCAGTACTTC	CASRTGSNEQYF
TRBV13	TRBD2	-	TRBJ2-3	TGTGCCAGCGGAGGGCTAGCGGATTCAGATACGCAGTATTTT	CASGGLADSDTQYF
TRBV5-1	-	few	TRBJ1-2	TGCGCCAGCAGCTTGTTTCCCGGGTATGGCTACACCTTC	CASSLFPGYGYTF
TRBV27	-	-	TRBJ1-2	TGTGCCAGCAGTTCGGGCGCCCGGATATTCTATGGCTACACCTTC	CASSSGARIFYGYTF
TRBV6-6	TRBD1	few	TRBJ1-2	TGTGCCAGCAGTCCAAGACAGGGGGCCCCTCCCTATGGCTACACCTTC	CASSPRQGAPPYGYTF
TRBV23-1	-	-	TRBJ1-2	TGCGCCAGCAGTCAATTACAGGCGGATGGCTACACCTTC	CASSQLQADGYTF
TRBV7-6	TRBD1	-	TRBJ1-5	TGTGCCAGCAGCCCAGGGGACAGGGCAGGGAATCAGCCCCAGCATTTT	CASSPGDRAGNQPQHF
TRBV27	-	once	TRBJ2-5	TGTGCCAGCAGTTTAGGATCGCTAGGGGACCTGCAAGAGACCCAGTACTTC	CASSLGSLGDLQETQYF
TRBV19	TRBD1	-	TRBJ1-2	TGTGCCAGTAGTACAGGGGGCTATGGCTACACCTTC	CASSTGGYGYTF